This entry lists 8 T cell receptor beta chains sequenced from one sample in a study of Tregs in tolerant kidney transplant recipients. The assay was immunoSEQ multiplex PCR, and TCRdb's table has in-frame clones only and misses some. The sample has about 120,000 clones, 92% seen once. The sequencing sample was made of CD4+ T cells from blood. The receptors derive from a human donor in good health.

The table lists this clone with a few counts. V gene TRBV9 combines with J gene TRBJ2-2; D uncertain. V was cut by 4 bases and J by 5 bases, with 12 bases left in between. CDR1 and CDR2 from the germline V gene are SGDLS and YYNGEE. This CDR3 spans 14 amino acids. This CDR3 is CASSFPPVTGELFF. The CDR3 DNA reads TGTGCCAGCAGCTTCCCCCCGGTAACCGGGGAGCTGTTTTTT. Filled out from reference TRBV9 and TRBJ2-2, the complete variable domain reads DSGVTQTPKHLITATGQRVTLRCSPRSGDLSVYWYQQSLDQGLQFLIQYYNGEERAKGNILERFSAQQFPDLHSELNLSSLELGDSALYFCASSFPPVTGELFFGEGSRLTVL.

This chain connects TRBV6-1 to TRBJ1-4; D unresolved. The CDR3 has 14 residues. Looked up from germline, CDR1 is MNHNS and CDR2 is SASEGT. Trimming removed 7 bases at V and 5 bases at J, with 14 bases between. In DNA form, the CDR3 reads TGTGCCAGCAATTCCTTCGACACGAATGAAAAACTGTTTTTT. This gives the protein CASNSFDTNEKLFF.

The rearrangement joins TRBV13 to TRBJ1-5; D gene uncertain. V shed 0 bases and J shed 4 bases, with 10 bases lying between them. Germline values: CDR1 PRHDT, CDR2 FYEKMQ (reference sequence). The CDR3 extends over 15 amino acids. CDR3 nucleotides: TGTGCCAGCAGCTTAGGGACGGCCTTAAATCAGCCCCAGCATTTT. It encodes CASSLGTALNQPQHF.

The V gene is TRBV11-2, the J gene TRBJ2-7, with unresolved D. Germline assignment: CDR1 SGHAT and CDR2 FQNNGV. The CDR3 has 14 residues. V dropped 2 bases and J dropped 2 bases, with 10 bases sitting between them. CDR3 in DNA: TGTGCCAGCAGCTTACGTGTGTCTACCTACGAGCAGTACTTC. It codes for CASSLRVSTYEQYF.

The chain carries TRBV18 and TRBJ1-1; D perhaps matches TRBD1 (6 bases). The CDR3 has 14 residues. The germline V and J ends were trimmed by 2 bases and 1 base, with 8 bases remaining between them. The germline V gene encodes CDR1 KGHSH and CDR2 LQKENI. The CDR3, as DNA: TGTGCCAGCTCACCAGGGGGCCGGAACACTGAAGCTTTCTTT. This gives the protein CASSPGGRNTEAFF.

The rearrangement uses TRBV19 and TRBJ2-2, with unresolved D. Germline V gene sequence: CDR1 LNHDA, CDR2 SQIVND (reference sequence). The V gene lost 1 base and the J gene lost 1 base, with 7 bases spanning the gap. The CDR3 runs 15 residues. The CDR3 DNA reads TGTGCCAGTAGTATAGCGGGCAAGAACACCGGGGAGCTGTTTTTT. It translates to CASSIAGKNTGELFF.

The chain has TRBV6-6 and TRBJ1-1; 9 nucleotides line up with TRBD1. CDR1 MNHNY and CDR2 SVGAGI come from the germline V gene (reference sequence). The CDR3 has 15 amino acids. V dropped 4 bases and J dropped 4; count of bases not matched to a gene: 7. The CDR3 sequence is CASSSRTGAGTEAFF. The CDR3 DNA reads as TGTGCCAGCAGTTCCCGGACAGGGGCGGGCACTGAAGCTTTCTTT.

V gene TRBV4-1 combines with J gene TRBJ2-1; the D is unclear. CDR3 size: 14 residues. V was pared by 2 bases and J by 8 bases, with 13 bases between. Germline loops: CDR1 MGHRA, CDR2 YSYEKL. CDR3 nucleotide sequence: TGCGCCAGCAGCCAATCGGCAGGTATCGATGAGCAGTTCTTC. Its translation: CASSQSAGIDEQFF.